This T cell receptor beta chain was recovered during a study of T cell repertoires in cytomegalovirus infection. Overall study: Both CMV infection and a matching HLA type were indicated by public TCR beta signatures. The study, taken as a whole, reports: Pooled public TCR beta family frequency picked out CMV carriers with the relevant HLA. HLA-C-restricted CMV clonotypes gave the most frequent clonotype in two of eight donors.

MiXCR was run by TCRdb on the reads, yielding one entry per CDR3 protein. The sample carries fewer than 700,000 distinct CDR3 sequences, more than 20% recorded once. Germline loops: CDR1 SNHLY, CDR2 FYNNEI. There are 13 residues in the CDR3. Trimming pared 10 bases from V and 7 bases from J, leaving 19 bases between. This clonotype has a handful of counts. Its antigen is still unknown. Sequencing used CD8+ T cells from PBMCs. The TCR was taken from a human donor in good health (CMV status not recorded). Some clones in this sample may be carry-over from other donors' samples. The chain carries TRBV2 and TRBJ2-5, with D possibly matching TRBD2 (6 bases). The CDR3 region is CATKGSPGATQYF. The CDR3, as DNA: TGTGCCACCAAGGGGAGTCCGGGAGCGACCCAGTACTTC.